Described below is a single TCR beta chain sequence and its context. This receptor's antigen is unknown. Base qualities are missing; no much larger clone stands one base away. These data belong to a study of blood T cell repertoires in COVID-19 (TCRdb year 2020). Broadly, across the study: Collaborator samples came from the United States, Italy and Spain and covered acute and convalescent phases of COVID-19. The prospective study material was composed of cDNA or gDNA derived from T cells, B-cell-depleted T cells, or PBMCs. Deeply sampled blood TCRbeta repertoires from subjects exposed to, actively infected with, or recovered from COVID-19 were included in the dataset. The repertoires were released in a freely available public database intended as a resource for research on the immune response to SARS-CoV-2. Samples were obtained from the ongoing ImmuneRACE study (first 160 participants) and from some 1,200 subjects provided by 6 global collaborators. The sample metadata nearly always contained a de-identified subject ID, COVID-19 status, age in years and sex. HLA class I and class II types, where available, came from metadata supplied by the sample provider rather than from assay-based typing.

Whole blood was collected in K2EDTA tubes by collaborating institutions according to the institutions' own protocols. For TCRbeta analysis, collaborator samples were shipped as frozen whole blood, as isolated PBMCs, or as DNA extracted from either sample type. Overall study results and their limits: Clinical and demographic metadata were provided uncurated, with the amount varying by source and participant.

The V end loses 4 bases and the J end loses 9 bases, and a stretch of 17 bases separates them. CDR1 and CDR2 (SGHDT, YYEEEE) derive from the germline V gene. Its CDR3 holds 14 amino acids, cysteine through phenylalanine. Left in the record is the CDR3 DNA by itself, 42 bases read in frame from the first base. TCRbeta CDR3 regions were amplified from genomic DNA using the immunoSEQ Assay, a bias-controlled multiplex PCR. On the study's bioinformatics: The number of nucleated cells in each sample was estimated by amplification of reference gene primers within the assay. To quantify the absolute abundance of each unique TCRbeta CDR3 rearrangement, sequence reads were collapsed and filtered. For each sample, productive Simpson clonality was calculated by taking the square root of Simpson's diversity index across productive rearrangements. As stored in TCRdb, this immuneACCESS dataset retains in-frame rearrangements with V and J assigned. A fraction of the clones does not appear; measured against another copy, unresolved V genes explain less than half of the discrepancy, and the remainder lacks a known reason. The DNA was the basis for D and trimming; V, J and clone size are from that table. Across this sample there are 130,000 or so clones, with 87% seen only once. The ten largest clones represent about 2.5% of the sample.

Sequenced input: peripheral blood. The chain was built from TRBV5-6 and TRBJ2-1; TRBD1 is a possible D gene, resting on 6 matching bases. The sequence was obtained from a man aged 50 or older with active COVID-19. The DNA reads TGTGCCAGCAGCCCGAAACAGGGCCCCGCTGAGCAGTTCTTC. Its translation is CASSPKQGPAEQFF.